Shown below are 19 T cell receptor beta chains from a single sample sequenced in a study of T-cell reconstitution after alpha-beta-depleted transplantation in children. Preparation of the TCRbeta library involved a method that used unique molecular identifiers. TCRdb re-derived calls from the PCR reads in MiXCR, one entry per CDR3 protein. The repertoire consists of roughly 220,000 distinct CDR3 sequences, with over 9.5% occurring once and the leading ten covering roughly 5.1%. Sequences were derived from PBMCs from the stem cell graft donor, sampled from the stem cell graft. These receptors came from a human donor who donated a stem cell graft to a child with SCID.

This clonotype was counted many times. This chain connects TRBV19 to TRBJ2-7; D gene uncertain. CDR3 length: 15 amino acids. CDR1 LNHDA and CDR2 SQIVND come from the germline V gene (reference sequence). Trimming removed 5 bases from V and 2 bases from J, with 16 bases in between. CDR3 loop: CASSLRPSAPYEQYF. As DNA, the CDR3 is TGTGCCAGTAGTCTAAGACCGTCCGCCCCCTACGAGCAGTACTTC.

This clonotype was observed many times. The chain couples TRBV28 to TRBJ1-6; 8 nucleotides line up with TRBD1. The V gene's germline CDR1 is MDHEN and CDR2 SYDVKM. The trim removed 7 bases at V and 5 bases at J, leaving 4 bases unmatched. This CDR3 has 14 amino acids. CDR3 in amino acids: CASMPGQDNSPLHF. The CDR3, as DNA: TGTGCCAGCATGCCGGGACAGGATAATTCACCCCTCCACTTT.

This clonotype was found many times. The chain employs TRBV18 and TRBJ1-1; weak D call: TRBD1 (5 bases). V gave up 8 bases and J gave up 3 bases, with 7 bases separating them. Germline V lookup: CDR1 KGHSH, CDR2 LQKENI. The CDR3 extends over 11 amino acids. CDR3 bases: TGTGCCAGCCGGGGGGACACTGAAGCTTTCTTT. This gives the protein CASRGDTEAFF.

This clonotype was seen repeatedly, ten times or more. This rearrangement joins TRBV4-1 to TRBJ2-1; perhaps D is TRBD1 or TRBD2 (5 bases each). The CDR3 has 16 amino acids. CDR1 and CDR2 (germline): MGHRA, YSYEKL. V lost 5 bases and J lost 6, with 20 bases in between. The CDR3 nucleotides read TGCGCCAGCAGCACGTTGTGGATCGGGGCGATCAATGAGCAGTTCTTC. Its protein is CASSTLWIGAINEQFF.

Turning to this clonotype: This clone may be a read error of a much larger clone one base away. J is TRBJ1-2 and V is TRBV24-1; D ambiguous. There are 13 residues in the CDR3. CDR1 and CDR2 from the germline V gene are KGHDR and SFDVKD. DNA for the CDR3: TGTTCCACCAGTGAGGTGCGGTTCCATGGCTACACCTTC. Protein: CSTSEVRFHGYTF.

In its sample, this clonotype was seen a few times. The rearrangement joins TRBV19 to TRBJ2-7; tentative D call: TRBD2 (6 bases). Between the trimmed V and J ends, which lost 5 bases and 3 bases, there was a span of 17 bases. CDR1 LNHDA and CDR2 SQIVND come from the germline V gene (reference sequence). CDR3 length: 15 amino acids. The DNA of the CDR3 is TGTGCCAGTAGTTCCCCGGGACTCAAACTCTACGAGCAGTACTTC. Protein sequence: CASSSPGLKLYEQYF.

This chain links TRBV2 with TRBJ1-2; tentatively, D is TRBD1 (5 bases). Trimming removed 6 bases at V and 5 bases at J, with 16 bases between. The CDR3 loop spans 14 amino acids. The germline gives CDR1 SNHLY, CDR2 FYNNEI. CDR3 in amino acids: CASRPTGRGYGYTF. The CDR3 DNA follows: TGTGCCAGCAGACCGACGGGAAGGGGATATGGCTACACCTTC.

Ten or more counts support this clonotype. CDR3 in DNA: TGTGCCAGCAGCCGGACTAGCCTTAGCACAGATACGCAGTATTTT. Its translation: CASSRTSLSTDTQYF. The chain recombines TRBV11-2 with TRBJ2-3; TRBD2 aligns across 8 bases. Trimming cost V 5 bases and J 0 bases; bases outside gene matches: 4. This CDR3 is built from 15 residues. CDR1 and CDR2 from the germline V gene are SGHAT and FQNNGV.

This clonotype was seen many times. This chain joins TRBV5-1 and TRBJ2-3; TRBD1 or TRBD2 may be the D gene (6 bases each). This CDR3 is 15 amino acids long. In germline, CDR1 is SGHRS, CDR2 YFSETQ. V was shortened by 4 bases and J by 0 bases, with 12 bases between the two germline ends. CDR3 region: CASSAGGTSTDTQYF. DNA for the CDR3: TGCGCCAGCAGCGCCGGGGGCACTAGCACAGATACGCAGTATTTT.

This clonotype was observed many times. Here the CDR3 reads CASSGTDLNYGYTF. The CDR3 region has the DNA TGTGCCAGCTCCGGGACAGACCTTAACTATGGCTACACCTTC. The V call is TRBV28, the J call TRBJ1-2; 7 positions agree with TRBD1. Germline trimming cut 8 bases from V and 1 base from J; bases unmatched to any gene: 7. CDR1 is MDHEN, CDR2 SYDVKM, per germline. The CDR3 is made up of 14 amino acids.

This clonotype was seen a few times. The CDR3 coding sequence is TGTGCCAGCAGCCAACGCGGCGGAGATGAAAAACTGTTTTTT. Amino acids: CASSQRGGDEKLFF. J is TRBJ1-4 and V is TRBV3-1; unclear D gene. Germline V gene lookup returns CDR1 LGHDT and CDR2 YNNKEL (reference sequence). V lost 2 bases and J 6 bases, leaving 10 bases between the germline ends. The CDR3 covers 14 residues.

The chain joins TRBV18 to TRBJ1-1; D gene ambiguous. V lost 3 bases and J 0 bases, leaving 8 bases between the germline ends. CDR3 length: 14 residues. Germline lookup yields CDR1 KGHSH and CDR2 LQKENI. CDR3 DNA sequence: TGTGCCAGCTCACCGTCCAGAGTGAACACTGAAGCTTTCTTT. Protein product: CASSPSRVNTEAFF.

At least ten counts were recorded for this clonotype. This chain joins TRBV5-1 and TRBJ2-7; 10 bases map to TRBD1. The V segment lost 0 bases and the J segment 2 bases; nucleotides outside the gene matches: 5. CDR3 length: 16 residues. Per germline, CDR1 SGHRS and CDR2 YFSETQ. CDR3 region: CASSLGIGTGAYEQYF. The CDR3 bases are TGCGCCAGCAGCTTGGGCATCGGGACAGGGGCCTACGAGCAGTACTTC. The variable domain in full, with the rest retrieved from reference TRBV5-1 and TRBJ2-7, is KAGVTQTPRYLIKTRGQQVTLSCSPISGHRSVSWYQQTPGQGLQFLFEYFSETQRNKGNFPGRFSGRQFSNSRSEMNVSTLELGDSALYLCASSLGIGTGAYEQYFGPGTRLTVT.

This clonotype was counted many times. The chain combines TRBV5-1 with TRBJ2-5; 10 nucleotides align to TRBD1. CDR1 is SGHRS and CDR2 is YFSETQ in the germline V gene. V dropped 1 base and J dropped 0; count of bases not matched to a gene: 9. This CDR3 spans 18 amino acids. CDR3 DNA: TGCGCCAGCAGCTTGCCGCTTTGGGACAGGGGAGACCAAGAGACCCAGTACTTC. Residues: CASSLPLWDRGDQETQYF.

The V call is TRBV5-6, the J call TRBJ2-2; no firm D call. Germline CDR1 reads SGHDT; CDR2 reads YYEEEE. Trimming cost V 4 bases and J 3 bases, with 10 bases left between them. CDR3 length: 14 amino acids. The CDR3 loop is CASSPPVYTGELFF. The CDR3 DNA sequence: TGTGCCAGCAGCCCTCCCGTATACACCGGGGAGCTGTTTTTT.

This clonotype was counted a few times. This chain connects TRBV29-1 to TRBJ2-5; no reliable D call. Germline V gives CDR1 SQVTM, CDR2 ANQGSEA. V shed 4 bases and J shed 2 bases, with 11 bases lying between them. The CDR3 runs 13 residues. The CDR3, as DNA: TGCAGCGTTGGGCCAGCCTCTCAAGAGACCCAGTACTTC. It translates to CSVGPASQETQYF.

This clonotype was recorded at least ten times. The CDR3 loop is CASSHPGGEYNEQFF. As DNA, the CDR3 is TGTGCCAGCAGCCATCCCGGAGGGGAGTACAATGAGCAGTTCTTC. The chain couples TRBV4-2 to TRBJ2-1; maybe TRBD2 (6 bases). This CDR3 is 15 amino acids long. V lost 3 bases and J lost 4, with 13 bases in between. CDR1 is LGHNA and CDR2 is YNFKEQ in the germline V gene.

This clonotype was recorded many times. The rearrangement uses TRBV10-3 and TRBJ2-7, with D perhaps matching TRBD2 (6 bases). In germline, CDR1 is ENHRY, CDR2 SYGVKD. V lost 3 bases and J lost 4, with 7 bases in between. The CDR3 is 12 amino acids. CDR3 protein: CAISDRGYEQYF. The CDR3 DNA sequence: TGTGCCATCAGTGACCGGGGGTACGAGCAGTACTTC.

This clonotype was seen at least ten times. The chain uses TRBV7-2 and TRBJ2-3; D remains unclear. V was pared by 5 bases and J by 0 bases, with 15 bases between. The CDR3 covers 16 residues. Germline V gene lookup returns CDR1 SGHTA and CDR2 FQGNSA. Written as DNA, the CDR3 is TGTGCCAGCAGCCCCTCGGGTTTCTTGAGCACAGATACGCAGTATTTT. The encoded protein is CASSPSGFLSTDTQYF.